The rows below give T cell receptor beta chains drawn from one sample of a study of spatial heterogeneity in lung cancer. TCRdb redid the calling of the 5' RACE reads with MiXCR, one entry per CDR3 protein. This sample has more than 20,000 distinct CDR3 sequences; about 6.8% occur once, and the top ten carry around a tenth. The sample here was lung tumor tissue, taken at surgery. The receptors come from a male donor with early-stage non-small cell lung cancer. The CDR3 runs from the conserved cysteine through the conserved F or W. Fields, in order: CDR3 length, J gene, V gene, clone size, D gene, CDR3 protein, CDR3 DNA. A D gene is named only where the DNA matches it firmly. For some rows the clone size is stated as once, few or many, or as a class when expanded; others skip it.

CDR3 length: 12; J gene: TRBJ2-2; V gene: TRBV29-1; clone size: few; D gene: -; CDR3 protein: CSVRGSTGELFF; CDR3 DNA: TGCAGCGTTAGAGGGAGCACCGGGGAGCTGTTTTTT
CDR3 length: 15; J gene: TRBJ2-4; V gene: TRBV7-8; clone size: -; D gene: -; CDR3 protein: CASSLVASAKNIQYF; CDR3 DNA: TGTGCCAGCAGCTTAGTGGCCTCCGCCAAAAACATTCAGTACTTC
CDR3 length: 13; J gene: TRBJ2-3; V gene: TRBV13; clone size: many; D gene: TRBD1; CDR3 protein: CASSRGQGDTQYF; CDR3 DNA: TGTGCCAGCAGCCGGGGACAGGGAGATACGCAGTATTTT
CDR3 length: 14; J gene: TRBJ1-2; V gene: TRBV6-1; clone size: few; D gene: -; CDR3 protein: CASGLREGYYGYTF; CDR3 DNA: TGTGCCAGCGGACTAAGGGAGGGTTACTATGGCTACACCTTC
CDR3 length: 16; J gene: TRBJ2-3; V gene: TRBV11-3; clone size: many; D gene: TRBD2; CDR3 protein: CASSPRTSGGLDTQYF; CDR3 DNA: TGTGCCAGCAGCCCCAGGACTAGCGGGGGTTTAGATACGCAGTATTTT
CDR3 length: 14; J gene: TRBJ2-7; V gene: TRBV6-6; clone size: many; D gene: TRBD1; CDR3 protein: CASSSPDRDREQYF; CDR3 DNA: TGTGCCAGCAGTTCCCCCGACAGGGATCGCGAGCAGTACTTC
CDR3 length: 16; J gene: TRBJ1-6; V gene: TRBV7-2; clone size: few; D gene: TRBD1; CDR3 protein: CASSLTPGQGNSPLHF; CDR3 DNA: TGTGCCAGCAGCTTAACTCCGGGACAGGGAAATTCACCCCTCCACTTT
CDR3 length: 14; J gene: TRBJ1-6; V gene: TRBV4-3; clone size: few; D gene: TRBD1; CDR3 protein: CASSPRDRESPLHF; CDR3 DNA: TGCGCCAGCAGCCCCCGGGACAGGGAATCACCCCTCCACTTT
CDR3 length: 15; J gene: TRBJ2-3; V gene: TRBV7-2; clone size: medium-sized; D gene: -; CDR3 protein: CASRRGVGATDTQYF; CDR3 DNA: TGTGCCAGCAGGCGGGGCGTGGGTGCCACAGATACGCAGTATTTT
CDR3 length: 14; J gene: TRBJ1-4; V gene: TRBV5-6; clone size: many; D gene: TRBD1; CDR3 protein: CASSLQGAREKLFF; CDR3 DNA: TGTGCCAGCAGCTTACAGGGGGCAAGGGAAAAACTGTTTTTT
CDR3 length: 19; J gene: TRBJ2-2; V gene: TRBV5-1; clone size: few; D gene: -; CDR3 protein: CASSPSLRSREVGTGELFF; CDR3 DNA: TGCGCCAGCAGCCCCTCACTAAGATCCAGGGAGGTGGGCACCGGGGAGCTGTTTTTT
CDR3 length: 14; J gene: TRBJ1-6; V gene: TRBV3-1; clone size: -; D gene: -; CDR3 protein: CASSRGRTNSPLHF; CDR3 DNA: TGTGCCAGCAGCCGCGGACGGACGAATTCACCCCTCCACTTT
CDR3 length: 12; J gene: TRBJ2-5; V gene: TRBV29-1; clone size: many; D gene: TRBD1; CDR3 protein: CSVLTGMETQYF; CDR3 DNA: TGCAGCGTTCTGACAGGGATGGAGACCCAGTACTTC
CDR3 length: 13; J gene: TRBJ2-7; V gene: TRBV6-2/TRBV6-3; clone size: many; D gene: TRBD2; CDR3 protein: CASSTSGAYEQYF; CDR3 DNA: TGTGCCAGCAGCACCAGCGGGGCCTACGAGCAGTACTTC
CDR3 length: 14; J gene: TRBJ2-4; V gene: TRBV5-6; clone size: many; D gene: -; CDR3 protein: CASSPVWAKNIQYF; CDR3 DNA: TGTGCCAGCAGCCCGGTTTGGGCCAAAAACATTCAGTACTTC
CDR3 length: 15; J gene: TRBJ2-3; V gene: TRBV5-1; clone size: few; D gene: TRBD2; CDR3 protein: CASSGGTSGGDTQYF; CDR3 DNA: TGCGCCAGCAGCGGAGGGACTAGCGGGGGGGATACGCAGTATTTT
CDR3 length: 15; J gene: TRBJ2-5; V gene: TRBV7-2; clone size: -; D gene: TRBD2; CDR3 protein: CASSFYSGKQETQYF; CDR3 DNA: TGTGCCAGCAGCTTTTACAGCGGGAAGCAAGAGACCCAGTACTTC
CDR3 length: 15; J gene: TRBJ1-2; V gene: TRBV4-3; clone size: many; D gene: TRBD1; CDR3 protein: CASSQIQGGLGGYTF; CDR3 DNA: TGCGCCAGCAGCCAAATACAGGGGGGTCTGGGTGGCTACACCTTC
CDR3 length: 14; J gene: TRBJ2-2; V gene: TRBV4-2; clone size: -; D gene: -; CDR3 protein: CASSPGGGAGELFF; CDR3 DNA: TGTGCCAGCAGCCCCGGGGGTGGGGCCGGGGAGCTGTTTTTT
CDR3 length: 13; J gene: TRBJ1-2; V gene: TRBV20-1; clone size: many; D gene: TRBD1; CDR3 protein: CSAARSDRGGYTF; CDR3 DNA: TGCAGTGCTGCTCGGAGTGACAGGGGCGGCTACACCTTC
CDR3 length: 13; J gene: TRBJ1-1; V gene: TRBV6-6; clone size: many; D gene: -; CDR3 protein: CASSQTLNTEAFF; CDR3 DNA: TGTGCCAGCAGCCAAACATTGAACACTGAAGCTTTCTTT
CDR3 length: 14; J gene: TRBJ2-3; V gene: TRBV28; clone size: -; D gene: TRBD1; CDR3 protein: CASKGGFGTDTQYF; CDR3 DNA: TGTGCCAGCAAAGGGGGCTTCGGCACAGATACGCAGTATTTT
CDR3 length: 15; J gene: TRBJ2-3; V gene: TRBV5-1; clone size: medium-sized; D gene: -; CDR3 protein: CASSQLGETTDTQYF; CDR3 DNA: TGCGCCAGCAGCCAACTAGGAGAAACCACAGATACGCAGTATTTT
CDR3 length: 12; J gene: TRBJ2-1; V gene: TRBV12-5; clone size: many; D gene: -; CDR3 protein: CASGLGRGEQFF; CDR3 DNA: TGTGCTAGTGGTTTGGGCCGGGGTGAGCAGTTCTTC
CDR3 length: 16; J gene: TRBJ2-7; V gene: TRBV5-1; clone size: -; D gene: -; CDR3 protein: CASSPVRASSSYEQYF; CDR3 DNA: TGCGCCAGCAGCCCGGTTCGCGCGTCAAGCTCCTACGAGCAGTACTTC
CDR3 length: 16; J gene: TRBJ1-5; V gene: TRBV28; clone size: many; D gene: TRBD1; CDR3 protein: CASSRWGQGRNQPQHF; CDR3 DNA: TGTGCCAGCAGTAGATGGGGACAGGGTCGCAATCAGCCCCAGCATTTT
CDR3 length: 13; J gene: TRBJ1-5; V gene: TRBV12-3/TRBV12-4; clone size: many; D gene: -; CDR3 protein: CASSLPGLQPQHF; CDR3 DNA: TGTGCCAGCAGTTTACCAGGGCTTCAGCCCCAGCATTTT
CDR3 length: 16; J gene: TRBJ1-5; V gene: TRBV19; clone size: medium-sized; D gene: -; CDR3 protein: CASTRKGDYSNQPQHF; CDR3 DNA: TGTGCCAGTACACGGAAGGGAGACTATAGCAATCAGCCCCAGCATTTT
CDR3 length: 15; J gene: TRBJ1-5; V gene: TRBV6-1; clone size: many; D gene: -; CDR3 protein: CASIPVSYSNQPQHF; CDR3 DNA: TGTGCCAGCATCCCGGTGAGTTATAGCAATCAGCCCCAGCATTTT
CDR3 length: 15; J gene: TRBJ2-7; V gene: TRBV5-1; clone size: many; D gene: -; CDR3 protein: CASSRVFGETYEQYF; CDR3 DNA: TGCGCCAGCAGCCGGGTATTCGGTGAAACCTACGAGCAGTACTTC
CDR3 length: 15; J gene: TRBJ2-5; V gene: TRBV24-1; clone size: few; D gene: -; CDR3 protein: CATSDMFDSIGTQYF; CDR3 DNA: TGTGCCACCAGTGATATGTTCGACAGTATCGGGACCCAGTACTTC